This TCR beta chain was observed in a study of cytomegalovirus exposure and HLA in healthy donors. The PCR contained 60 Vbeta and 13 Jbeta primers. Clones were read by immunoSEQ multiplex PCR, and TCRdb kept only the in-frame ones, dropping some. The table records over 60,000 clones, about 68% of them present only once. The germline gives CDR1 SGHDN, CDR2 FVKESK. This CDR3 has 17 amino acids. The V segment lost 8 bases and the J segment 7 bases; nucleotides outside the gene matches: 18. Overall study results and limits: Accurate predictions that matched the HLA-A and HLA-B alleles of most subjects were reportedly made from TCR beta sequences. The authors assumed roughly uniform sequencing depth across donors for presence/absence analyses.

In its sample, this clone was seen a few times. Its antigen is still unknown. The chain recombines TRBV14 with TRBJ2-1; 9 nucleotides agree with TRBD1. The TCR was taken from a woman in her twenties or thirties in good health and CMV-seropositive. The sample consisted of PBMCs. CDR3 amino acids: CASWGQGSAGVGNEQFF. CDR3 nucleotides: TGTGCCAGCTGGGGACAGGGTAGTGCGGGAGTGGGTAATGAGCAGTTCTTC.